The 27 T cell receptor beta chains listed next were all sequenced from one sample in a study of blood T cell repertoires in COVID-19. Data came from immunoSEQ multiplex PCR; TCRdb stores just in-frame clones and leaves some out. This table has about 400,000 clones, roughly 90% appearing once. The sample was peripheral blood. All receptors derive from a woman aged 25 to 39 with active or convalescent COVID-19.

This clone came up once. This rearrangement joins TRBV20-1 to TRBJ1-1; D is unclear. The CDR3 extends over 13 amino acids. CDR1 and CDR2 (germline): DFQATT, SNEGSKA (reference sequence). Trimming cost V 3 bases and J 1 base, with 9 bases left between them. The CDR3 DNA reads as TGCAGTGCTAGTGGTGTGGCGAACACTGAAGCTTTCTTT. This encodes CSASGVANTEAFF.

The chain uses TRBV7-9 and TRBJ2-3, with 8 bases aligning to TRBD1. The CDR3 contains 14 residues. V lost 5 bases, J lost 4 bases, and 5 bases stayed unmatched. Germline values: CDR1 SEHNR, CDR2 FQNEAQ (reference sequence). The CDR3: CASSPGQGPDTQYF. The CDR3 DNA sequence: TGTGCCAGCAGCCCTGGACAGGGCCCAGATACGCAGTATTTT.

This clone was found once. This rearrangement joins TRBV19 to TRBJ1-6, with TRBD1 identical over 7 bases. Trimming took 7 bases from V and 4 from J; bases not matched to a gene: 10. CDR1 is LNHDA, CDR2 SQIVND, per germline (reference sequence). CDR3 size: 16 residues. The CDR3 loop is CASNPNRDRYNSPLHF. The CDR3 DNA sequence: TGTGCCAGTAACCCCAACCGGGACAGATATAATTCACCCCTCCACTTT.

The chain is built from TRBV18 and TRBJ2-5; D may be TRBD1 (6 bases). The CDR3 is 13 amino acids. Trimming took off 4 bases at V and 5 bases at J, with 11 bases between the two ends. The germline CDR1 and CDR2 sequences are KGHSH and LQKENI. The CDR3 here is CASSLQGRETQYF. The CDR3 DNA sequence: TGTGCCAGCTCACTTCAGGGGCGGGAGACCCAGTACTTC.

This chain connects TRBV5-6 to TRBJ1-2; D uncertain. The CDR3 runs 11 residues. Germline CDR1 SGHDT, CDR2 YYEEEE. V was clipped by 7 bases and J by 8 bases, with 12 bases between them. CDR3 nucleotide sequence: TGTGCCAGCCGAAGCCTAGGCGGCTACACCTTC. Translation: CASRSLGGYTF.

J is TRBJ2-7 and V is TRBV2, with 7 bases lining up with TRBD1. The CDR3 has 15 amino acids. V was clipped by 2 bases and J by 2 bases; unmatched bases: 6. CDR1 and CDR2 (germline): SNHLY, FYNNEI. Here the CDR3 DNA reads TGTGCCAGCAGTGAACGTACAGGGGACACCTACGAGCAGTACTTC. Translated, it gives CASSERTGDTYEQYF.

In DNA, the CDR3 is TGTGCCAGCAGGTCTAGCAGTAGCACAGATACGCAGTATTTT. It encodes CASRSSSSTDTQYF. The chain employs TRBV2 and TRBJ2-3; TRBD2 might be the D (5 bases). CDR3 size: 14 residues. Per germline, CDR1 SNHLY and CDR2 FYNNEI. V shed 6 bases and J shed 0 bases, with 10 bases lying between them.

The chain links TRBV5-1 to TRBJ2-1, with D tentatively TRBD2 (5 bases). Germline loops: CDR1 SGHRS, CDR2 YFSETQ. Deletions cut 0 bases from V and 2 bases from J, with 9 bases between. The CDR3 covers 15 residues. CDR3 sequence: CASSLEGAPYNEQFF. The CDR3 coding sequence is TGCGCCAGCAGCTTGGAGGGAGCGCCCTACAATGAGCAGTTCTTC.

This clone was counted a single time. CDR3 DNA: TGCGCCAGCAGCTTGGCCTGGTCAGAAGGAAACACCATATATTTT. Residues: CASSLAWSEGNTIYF. This chain links TRBV5-1 with TRBJ1-3, with D uncertain. The CDR3 is 15 residues long. CDR1 is SGHRS, CDR2 YFSETQ, per germline. V gave up 0 bases and J gave up 4 bases, with 11 bases separating them.

J is TRBJ2-1 and V is TRBV30; TRBD2 agrees at 8 bases. The V and J ends lost 0 bases and 7 bases, in that order; junction bases with no gene match: 11. The CDR3 extends over 16 amino acids. In germline, CDR1 is GTSNPN, CDR2 SVGIG (reference sequence). DNA for the CDR3: TGTGCCTGGAGTGTCCCGCGAAGCGGGAGTACTAATGAGCAGTTCTTC. The encoded protein is CAWSVPRSGSTNEQFF.

The chain employs TRBV11-2 and TRBJ2-5; the match to TRBD2 covers 9 bases. V lost 2 bases to trimming and J lost 0 bases; unmatched junction nucleotides: 4. The CDR3 runs to 16 residues. In germline, CDR1 is SGHAT, CDR2 FQNNGV. CDR3 sequence: CASSLFQREDQETQYF. The CDR3, as DNA: TGTGCCAGCAGCTTATTCCAGCGGGAGGACCAAGAGACCCAGTACTTC.

The chain combines TRBV2 with TRBJ1-2; 9 bases are shared with TRBD1. Losses at the gene ends were 9 bases for V and 1 base for J; bases not matched to a gene: 9. The germline V gene encodes CDR1 SNHLY and CDR2 FYNNEI. The CDR3 runs 15 residues. This CDR3 is CASSPGQGHNYGYTF. The CDR3 nucleotides are TGTGCCAGTTCCCCGGGACAGGGACATAACTATGGCTACACCTTC.

The genes are TRBV27 and TRBJ2-1, with 9 bases lining up with TRBD2. CDR3 size: 15 residues. V was pared by 3 bases and J by 4 bases, with 4 bases of the junction left unmatched. Per the germline V gene, CDR1 is MNHEY and CDR2 is SMNVEV (reference sequence). The CDR3 nucleotides are TGTGCCAGCAGTTTCACGGGACTAGCTTACAATGAGCAGTTCTTC. It yields the protein CASSFTGLAYNEQFF.

The chain joins TRBV10-1 to TRBJ2-5; TRBD1 matches 10 bases. This CDR3 has 12 amino acids. With 4 bases clipped from V and 8 bases from J, the junction kept 1 base outside the gene matches. CDR1 and CDR2 from the germline V gene are WNHNN and SYGVQD (reference sequence). DNA for the CDR3: TGCGCCAGCAGTGGACAGGGGGCAACCCAGTACTTC. Translation gives CASSGQGATQYF.

The chain has TRBV10-1 and TRBJ1-4; TRBD1 might be the D (6 bases). V gave up 6 bases and J gave up 4 bases, with 9 bases separating them. CDR1 is WNHNN, CDR2 SYGVQD, per germline (reference sequence). This CDR3 has 13 amino acids. Written as DNA, the CDR3 is TGCGCCAGCAGAAGGGGGAATAATGAAAAACTGTTTTTT. It translates to CASRRGNNEKLFF.

The chain carries TRBV30 and TRBJ1-4; 9 bases match TRBD1. The ends lost 2 bases at V and 8 bases at J; junction bases unmatched: 9. The germline CDR1 and CDR2 sequences are GTSNPN and SVGIG (reference sequence). The CDR3 spans 15 residues. CDR3 sequence (DNA): TGTGCCTGGAGTTACCGGGACAGGGTCGAGGAAAAACTGTTTTTT. Protein: CAWSYRDRVEEKLFF.

The genes are TRBV5-4 and TRBJ1-2, with D perhaps matching TRBD1 (5 bases). The CDR3 has 14 residues. CDR1 SGHNT and CDR2 YYREEE come from the germline V gene (reference sequence). The V end lost 3 bases, the J end lost 8 bases, and 17 bases lay between the germline ends. The CDR3 here is CASSSPGGSGGYTF. DNA of the CDR3: TGTGCCAGCAGCTCTCCCGGGGGGTCGGGAGGCTACACCTTC.

Note on this clone: The CDR3 does not end in the conserved phenylalanine or tryptophan, so this is likely a read error. Because the CDR3's place on the DNA is in doubt, the DNA is left out and the CDR3 is given as listed by TCRdb. The chain combines TRBV5-5 with TRBJ2-7; the D segment call TRBD2 is taken from the table without a DNA check. The germline CDR1 and CDR2 sequences are SGHKS and YYEKEE (reference sequence). The CDR3 numbers 12 amino acids, ends counted. CDR3: CASRATSGSFSL.

The count of this clone is one. The chain combines TRBV4-1 with TRBJ2-5; TRBD1 matches at 10 bases. The CDR3 contains 15 residues. Trimming cost V 5 bases and J 5 bases; bases outside gene matches: 8. Germline values: CDR1 MGHRA, CDR2 YSYEKL. CDR3 bases: TGCGCCAGCAGCGGCCGGGACAGGGGAGTCGAGACCCAGTACTTC. This encodes CASSGRDRGVETQYF.

This CDR3 is CASERGGRTGELFF. The DNA for the CDR3 is TGTGCCTCGGAGAGGGGGGGCCGCACCGGGGAGCTGTTTTTT. The chain is built from TRBV19 and TRBJ2-2; tentatively, D is TRBD2 (7 bases). The germline gives CDR1 LNHDA, CDR2 SQIVND (reference sequence). The CDR3 length is 14 residues. V was clipped by 11 bases and J by 4 bases, with 17 bases between them.

V usage is TRBV19 and J usage is TRBJ2-7; a weak D match, TRBD1 (5 bases). The V end was cut by 5 bases, the J end by 0 bases, with 17 bases between. CDR3 length equals 16 residues. From germline, CDR1 is LNHDA and CDR2 SQIVND (reference sequence). CDR3 bases: TGTGCCAGTAGTGCCCCCCAGGGTATGAGCTCCTACGAGCAGTACTTC. Its translation: CASSAPQGMSSYEQYF.

This chain uses TRBV10-2 with TRBJ1-3, with TRBD1 identical over 8 bases. Germline V gene lookup returns CDR1 WSHSY and CDR2 SAAADI. This CDR3 comprises 15 residues. The junction had 3 bases not matched to a gene; V was cut back by 1 base and J by 4 bases. CDR3 coding DNA: TGCGCCAGCAGTGAGTTAGGGACAGGCGGAAACACCATATATTTT. Protein: CASSELGTGGNTIYF.

The chain combines TRBV18 with TRBJ2-3, with unresolved D. This CDR3 contains 13 residues. V dropped 4 bases and J dropped 5 bases, with 10 bases sitting between them. CDR1 and CDR2 (germline): KGHSH, LQKENI. CDR3 nucleotide sequence: TGTGCCAGCTCACGGCCGAGCGTAGATACGCAGTATTTT. Protein sequence: CASSRPSVDTQYF.

The chain carries TRBV5-1 and TRBJ1-4; D is ambiguous. The germline CDR1 and CDR2 sequences are SGHRS and YFSETQ. Trimming removed 0 bases at V and 10 bases at J, with 7 bases between. The CDR3 length is 12 residues. As DNA, the CDR3 is TGCGCCAGCAGCTTGGACGAGGGAAAACTGTTTTTT. The encoded protein is CASSLDEGKLFF.

The gene calls are TRBV6-1 and TRBJ2-3; TRBD1 might be the D (5 bases). The germline gives CDR1 MNHNS, CDR2 SASEGT. There are 14 residues in the CDR3. With 0 bases removed from V and 8 bases from J, the gap between germline ends came to 12 bases. CDR3 sequence reads: CASSEAPQGSTQYF. The CDR3 DNA is TGTGCCAGCAGTGAAGCCCCGCAGGGATCTACGCAGTATTTT.

This chain uses TRBV9 with TRBJ1-1, with a tentative D call TRBD1 (6 bases). The CDR3 loop spans 14 amino acids. V lost 3 bases to trimming and J lost 3 bases, with 12 bases between them. From germline, CDR1 is SGDLS and CDR2 YYNGEE. This CDR3 reads CASSEGTPDTEAFF. CDR3 DNA sequence: TGTGCCAGCAGCGAGGGGACACCGGACACTGAAGCTTTCTTT.

The chain recombines TRBV7-2 with TRBJ1-2, with 8 bases matching TRBD1. This CDR3 comprises 15 residues. The germline V gene encodes CDR1 SGHTA and CDR2 FQGNSA. V lost 3 bases to trimming and J lost 2 bases; unmatched junction nucleotides: 5. CDR3: CASSFAGGANYGYTF. The CDR3 DNA is TGTGCCAGCAGCTTTGCAGGGGGCGCAAACTATGGCTACACCTTC.